Each of the 20 T cell receptor beta chains below was sequenced from the same sample in a study of T-cell reconstitution after alpha-beta-depleted transplantation in children. The TCRbeta library was prepared with unique molecular identifiers. Each CDR3 protein gets one entry after TCRdb re-called the PCR reads with MiXCR. This sample has approximately 590,000 distinct CDR3 sequences, with about 10% found just once. The sequencing used PBMCs from the stem cell graft donor, collected from the stem cell graft. The source of these receptors is a human donor who donated a stem cell graft to a child with acute myeloid leukemia.

The V gene is TRBV30, the J gene TRBJ2-7; a possible D gene is TRBD2 (5 bases). This CDR3 is built from 14 residues. Germline CDR1 is GTSNPN and CDR2 is SVGIG (reference sequence). V was shortened by 3 bases and J by 7 bases, with 19 bases between the two germline ends. CDR3 sequence: CAWSPGPSTGEQYF. As DNA, the CDR3 is TGTGCCTGGAGCCCGGGTCCCAGTACGGGGGAGCAGTACTTC.

This clonotype was seen ten or more times. The chain couples TRBV7-3 to TRBJ2-2; D call uncertain. This CDR3 region has 13 residues. Trimming shortened V by 4 bases and J by 6 bases, and 9 bases separated the two germline ends. Germline lookup yields CDR1 SGHTA and CDR2 FQGTGA. This CDR3 reads CASSSPVSGELFF. In DNA, the CDR3 is TGTGCCAGCAGCTCCCCTGTCTCCGGGGAGCTGTTTTTT.

This chain joins TRBV27 and TRBJ2-3; 12 nucleotides line up with TRBD2. This CDR3 spans 20 amino acids. Germline CDR1 MNHEY, CDR2 SMNVEV (reference sequence). The J segment lost 1 base and the V segment lost 2 bases, leaving 13 bases of the junction unmatched. The CDR3 coding sequence is TGTGCCAGCAGTTTAAGGACTAGCGGGGCGAATTTACGGGGCACAGATACGCAGTATTTT. Amino acid sequence: CASSLRTSGANLRGTDTQYF.

This clonotype was observed at least ten times. V gene TRBV6-5 combines with J gene TRBJ2-1, with 8 bases lining up with TRBD1. V was clipped by 5 bases and J by 9 bases; unmatched bases: 12. Germline V gives CDR1 MNHEY, CDR2 SVGAGI. This CDR3 region has 15 residues. The CDR3 protein is CASSRSTGEIAEQFF. The DNA of the CDR3 is TGTGCCAGCAGTAGATCGACAGGGGAAATAGCTGAGCAGTTCTTC.

This clonotype occurred many times. This chain joins TRBV21-1 and TRBJ1-3. TRBV21-1 is a pseudogene segment. This CDR3 is built from 14 residues. The CDR3 DNA reads TGTGCCAGCAGCCTTGACAACTCTGGAAACACCATATATTTT. Protein product: CASSLDNSGNTIYF.

Turning to this clonotype: One base away lies a much larger clone, so this may be a sequencing read error. Without the conserved terminal phenylalanine or tryptophan, this CDR3 likely stems from a read error. The chain employs TRBV7-9 and TRBJ1-5; the match to TRBD1 covers 7 bases. V lost 5 bases and J lost 4; bases outside the gene matches: 5. This CDR3 is 14 amino acids long. Germline loops: CDR1 SEHNR, CDR2 FQNEAQ (reference sequence). As DNA, the CDR3 is TGTGCCAGCAGCGTAACACAGGGGAATCAGCCCCAGCATCTT. Translated: CASSVTQGNQPQHL.

Many counts were recorded for this clonotype. The chain carries TRBV3-1 and TRBJ1-2; tentative D call: TRBD1 (5 bases). This CDR3 has 13 amino acids. Germline CDR1 reads LGHDT; CDR2 reads YNNKEL (reference sequence). V was clipped by 4 bases and J by 6 bases, with 12 bases between them. CDR3 amino acids: CASSRWDGNGYTF. For the CDR3, the DNA is TGTGCCAGCAGCCGATGGGACGGCAATGGCTACACCTTC.

The chain combines TRBV10-3 with TRBJ2-1, with 12 bases aligning to TRBD2. CDR3 size: 16 residues. With 0 bases clipped from V and 8 bases from J, the junction kept 5 bases outside the gene matches. CDR1 and CDR2 (germline): ENHRY, SYGVKD. Written as DNA, the CDR3 is TGTGCCATCAGTGAGTCGCGACTAGCGGGAGAGCATGAGCAGTTCTTC. As protein: CAISESRLAGEHEQFF.

V and J are TRBV2 and TRBJ2-3, with D possibly TRBD2 on 5 matching bases. From germline, CDR1 is SNHLY and CDR2 FYNNEI. V dropped 8 bases and J dropped 5 bases, with 14 bases sitting between them. This CDR3 has 13 amino acids. CDR3 amino acids: CASLERMGDTQYF. The CDR3 region has the DNA TGTGCCAGCCTGGAGCGGATGGGAGATACGCAGTATTTT.

This clonotype was seen at least ten times. The rearrangement joins TRBV7-8 to TRBJ2-1; 9 nucleotides align to TRBD2. This CDR3 contains 18 residues. Germline CDR1 reads SGHVS; CDR2 reads FQNEAQ. The trim removed 0 bases at V and 5 bases at J, leaving 11 bases unmatched. The CDR3 here is CASSLASGSGSGNNEQFF. As DNA, the CDR3 is TGTGCCAGCAGCTTAGCGTCGGGTAGCGGGAGTGGAAACAATGAGCAGTTCTTC.

V usage is TRBV18 and J usage is TRBJ2-7; D is perhaps TRBD1 (5 bases). CDR1 and CDR2 from the germline V gene are KGHSH and LQKENI. The CDR3 is 13 amino acids. Trimming left V 5 bases short and J 5 bases short, with 13 bases between. The CDR3 reads CASSIRVLDEQYF. CDR3 DNA: TGTGCCAGCTCAATCAGGGTACTCGACGAGCAGTACTTC.

CDR3 region: CASSPTLAGEYNEQFF. The CDR3 DNA reads as TGTGCCAGCAGCCCAACACTAGCGGGGGAATACAATGAGCAGTTCTTC. The rearrangement links TRBV7-9 to TRBJ2-1, with 11 bases fitting TRBD2. V lost 5 bases, J lost 4 bases, and 7 bases stayed unmatched. Germline V gene lookup returns CDR1 SEHNR and CDR2 FQNEAQ (reference sequence). There are 16 residues in the CDR3.

This clonotype turned up a few times. CDR3 in DNA: TGTGCCAGCAGTTACTCCCCGTTAGGGTATGGCTACACCTTC. The encoded protein is CASSYSPLGYGYTF. The genes are TRBV6-5 and TRBJ1-2; D is ambiguous. The V end lost 0 bases, the J end lost 5 bases, and 10 bases lay between the germline ends. The length of the CDR3 is 14 residues. CDR1 and CDR2 (germline): MNHEY, SVGAGI.

This chain uses TRBV30 with TRBJ1-2; D call uncertain. CDR1 GTSNPN and CDR2 SVGIG come from the germline V gene (reference sequence). CDR3 size: 14 residues. V was shortened by 0 bases and J by 4 bases, with 12 bases between the two germline ends. The CDR3 protein is CAWSVSPEGYGYTF. In nucleotides, the CDR3 is TGTGCCTGGAGTGTCTCGCCTGAGGGCTATGGCTACACCTTC.

The CDR3 nucleotides read TGCAGCGTTGATAGGGTAGACAGTGCTGTAACTGAAGCTTTCTTT. Its translation is CSVDRVDSAVTEAFF. The genes are TRBV29-1 and TRBJ1-1; TRBD1 might be the D (5 bases). Per the germline V gene, CDR1 is SQVTM and CDR2 is ANQGSEA. Trimming removed 3 bases from V and 5 bases from J, with 19 bases in between. The CDR3 runs to 15 residues.

The CDR3 here is CASSPEGSGISNEQFF. For the CDR3, the DNA is TGCGCCAGCAGTCCCGAGGGTAGCGGGATATCCAATGAGCAGTTCTTC. The V call is TRBV5-1, the J call TRBJ2-1; 8 bases are shared with TRBD2. The CDR3 contains 16 residues. J lost 6 bases, V lost 5 bases, and 13 bases had no gene match. The germline V gene has CDR1 SGHRS and CDR2 YFSETQ. Based on the CDR3 plus reference TRBV5-1 and TRBJ2-1, the full variable domain is KAGVTQTPRYLIKTRGQQVTLSCSPISGHRSVSWYQQTPGQGLQFLFEYFSETQRNKGNFPGRFSGRQFSNSRSEMNVSTLELGDSALYLCASSPEGSGISNEQFFGPGTRLTVL.

This clonotype occurred many times. The chain carries TRBV10-3 and TRBJ2-2, with 7 nucleotides matching TRBD2. The germline gives CDR1 ENHRY, CDR2 SYGVKD. V gave up 3 bases and J gave up 6 bases; unmatched junction bases: 7. This CDR3 is 15 amino acids long. The CDR3 here is CAISDLRAGPGELFF. CDR3 in DNA: TGTGCCATCAGTGATCTTCGAGCGGGACCCGGGGAGCTGTTTTTT.

This clonotype has just a few counts. This chain joins TRBV29-1 and TRBJ2-7; the D gene is possibly TRBD2 (6 bases). Germline V gene sequence: CDR1 SQVTM, CDR2 ANQGSEA. Trimming shortened V by 5 bases and J by 3 bases, and 17 bases separated the two germline ends. The CDR3 has 14 amino acids. The CDR3 DNA reads TGCAGCGTTCGGTCCGTCGAGGGAGGCTACGAGCAGTACTTC. Amino acids: CSVRSVEGGYEQYF.

This sequence joins TRBV28 and TRBJ1-5, with D unresolved. The CDR3 is 12 amino acids. Looked up from germline, CDR1 is MDHEN and CDR2 is SYDVKM. Trimming took off 7 bases at V and 6 bases at J, with 10 bases between the two ends. The CDR3 region is CASMVGVQPQHF. As DNA, the CDR3 is TGTGCCAGCATGGTAGGAGTTCAGCCCCAGCATTTT.

The chain is built from TRBV30 and TRBJ2-2; 9 bases fit TRBD1. Losses at the gene ends were 8 bases for V and 6 bases for J; bases not matched to a gene: 10. The V gene's germline CDR1 is GTSNPN and CDR2 SVGIG (reference sequence). The CDR3 has 14 amino acids. The CDR3 here is CAAGTGFLPGELFF. CDR3 sequence (DNA): TGTGCCGCCGGGACAGGGTTTTTGCCCGGGGAGCTGTTTTTT.